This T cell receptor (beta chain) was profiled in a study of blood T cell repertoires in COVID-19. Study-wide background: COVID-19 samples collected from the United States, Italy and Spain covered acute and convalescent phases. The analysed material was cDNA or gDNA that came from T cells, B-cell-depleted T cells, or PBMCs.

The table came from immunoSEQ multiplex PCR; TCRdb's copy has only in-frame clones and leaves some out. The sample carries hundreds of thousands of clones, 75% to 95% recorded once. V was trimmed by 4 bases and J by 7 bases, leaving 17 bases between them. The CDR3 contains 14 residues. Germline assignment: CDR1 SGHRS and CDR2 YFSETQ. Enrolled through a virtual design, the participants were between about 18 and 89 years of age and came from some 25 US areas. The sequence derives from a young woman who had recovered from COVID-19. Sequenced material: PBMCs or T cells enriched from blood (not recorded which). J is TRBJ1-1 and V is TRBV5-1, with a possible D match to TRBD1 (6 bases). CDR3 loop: CASSLQGLPREAFF. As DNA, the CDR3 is TGCGCCAGCAGCCTACAGGGCCTACCCCGTGAAGCTTTCTTT.